What follows are 24 T cell receptor beta chains derived from one specimen sequenced in a study of siplizumab effects on memory and regulatory T cells. Clones were sequenced by immunoSEQ multiplex PCR, and TCRdb holds only the in-frame ones, with some missing. The table has tens of thousands of clones, just over 95% seen once. The sequencing input was naive CD8+ T cells sorted from blood. The receptor set was obtained from a human donor in good health.

This chain links TRBV9 with TRBJ1-2, with 8 bases lining up with TRBD1. V was clipped by 0 bases and J by 6 bases; unmatched bases: 1. Germline CDR1 is SGDLS and CDR2 is YYNGEE. The CDR3 consists of 13 residues. The CDR3 DNA follows: TGTGCCAGCAGCGTAGGGACAGGGAATGGCTACACCTTC. Translation gives CASSVGTGNGYTF.

J is TRBJ2-2 and V is TRBV27, with TRBD2 identical over 8 bases. The CDR3 spans 16 residues. CDR1 is MNHEY, CDR2 SMNVEV, per germline (reference sequence). Unmatched junction bases numbered 7, after V lost 4 bases and J lost 3 bases. The CDR3 region is CASSSWTSKDTGELFF. In nucleotides, the CDR3 is TGTGCCAGCAGTTCTTGGACTAGCAAGGACACCGGGGAGCTGTTTTTT.

The chain links TRBV13 to TRBJ1-2; possible D gene TRBD1, 6 bases. The CDR3 consists of 17 residues. The germline V and J ends were trimmed by 5 bases and 4 bases, with 23 bases remaining between them. CDR1 and CDR2 from the germline V gene are PRHDT and FYEKMQ (reference sequence). CDR3 amino acids: CASSPRTEQQLVYGYTF. Here the CDR3 DNA reads TGTGCCAGCAGCCCCCGGACAGAACAGCAACTCGTCTATGGCTACACCTTC. Full variable domain (rest looked up from reference TRBV13 and TRBJ1-2): AAGVIQSPRHLIKEKRETATLKCYPIPRHDTVYWYQQGPGQDPQFLISFYEKMQSDKGSIPDRFSAQQFSDYHSELNMSSLELGDSALYFCASSPRTEQQLVYGYTFGSGTRLTVV.

V is TRBV7-7 and J is TRBJ2-5; 7 bases match TRBD1. Looked up from germline, CDR1 is SSHAT and CDR2 is FNYEAQ (reference sequence). The trim removed 4 bases at V and 4 bases at J, leaving 6 bases unmatched. The CDR3 has 14 amino acids. In DNA, the CDR3 is TGTGCCAGCAGCTCCGACAGGGCGGGAGAGACCCAGTACTTC. The encoded protein is CASSSDRAGETQYF.

V is TRBV7-7 and J is TRBJ2-1; D is perhaps TRBD1 or TRBD2 (5 bases each). This CDR3 is 15 amino acids long. Germline V gene data show CDR1 as SSHAT and CDR2 as FNYEAQ (reference sequence). V was clipped by 5 bases and J by 0 bases, with 11 bases between them. The CDR3 DNA is TGTGCCAGCAGCACGGATGGGGGCTCCTACAATGAGCAGTTCTTC. Translating gives CASSTDGGSYNEQFF.

The rearrangement links TRBV4-1 to TRBJ1-2, with D unclear. Trimming took 1 base from V and 8 from J, leaving 8 bases between them. From germline, CDR1 is MGHRA and CDR2 YSYEKL. The CDR3 consists of 12 residues. CDR3 nucleotides: TGCGCCAGCAGCCAAGGTTCGGGGGGCTACACCTTC. Translation gives CASSQGSGGYTF.

The V and J genes are TRBV6-5 and TRBJ1-3; maybe TRBD1 (6 bases). This CDR3 region has 15 residues. Trimming cost V 5 bases and J 0 bases, with 11 bases left between them. Germline V lookup: CDR1 MNHEY, CDR2 SVGAGI. CDR3 DNA sequence: TGTGCCAGCAGTCAATTACAGGGCTCTGGAAACACCATATATTTT. Protein product: CASSQLQGSGNTIYF.

The chain is built from TRBV2 and TRBJ1-1, with 7 positions matching TRBD1. The CDR3 has 15 residues. With V trimmed by 6 bases and J by 1 base, 8 bases remained unmatched. Germline V gene data show CDR1 as SNHLY and CDR2 as FYNNEI. Here the CDR3 reads CASSINDRENTEAFF. In DNA form, the CDR3 reads TGTGCCAGCAGCATAAATGACAGGGAGAACACTGAAGCTTTCTTT.

The V gene is TRBV15, the J gene TRBJ1-1; no definite D call. The CDR3 consists of 15 residues. From germline, CDR1 is LNHNV and CDR2 YYDKDF (reference sequence). V was pared by 1 base and J by 6 bases, with 15 bases between. CDR3 protein: CATSRGRDGNSEAFF. CDR3 nucleotides: TGTGCCACCAGCAGAGGCAGAGACGGAAACTCTGAAGCTTTCTTT.

V is TRBV18 and J is TRBJ1-1; 8 bases agree with TRBD1. Germline V gene data show CDR1 as KGHSH and CDR2 as LQKENI. This CDR3 region has 15 residues. V trimming: 4 bases; J trimming: 6 bases; junction bases outside the gene matches: 10. This CDR3 is CASSLGQGLRAEAFF. The CDR3 DNA follows: TGTGCCAGCTCACTAGGACAGGGATTAAGGGCTGAAGCTTTCTTT. The full variable domain, rest sourced from reference TRBV18 and TRBJ1-1, is NAGVMQNPRHLVRRRGQEARLRCSPMKGHSHVYWYRQLPEEGLKFMVYLQKENIIDESGMPKERFSAEFPKEGPSILRIQQVVRGDSAAYFCASSLGQGLRAEAFFGQGTRLTVV.

This chain connects TRBV27 to TRBJ1-6; D is perhaps TRBD1 (6 bases). Trimming cost V 2 bases and J 2 bases, with 7 bases left between them. Germline loops: CDR1 MNHEY, CDR2 SMNVEV (reference sequence). The CDR3 runs 15 residues. DNA for the CDR3: TGTGCCAGCAGTTTAACAGGGCCCTATAATTCACCCCTCCACTTT. It translates to CASSLTGPYNSPLHF.

This chain links TRBV5-5 with TRBJ2-7; no firm D call. V was clipped by 1 base and J by 5 bases, with 4 bases between them. Germline V gene lookup returns CDR1 SGHKS and CDR2 YYEKEE (reference sequence). The CDR3 contains 11 residues. In DNA form, the CDR3 reads TGTGCCAGCAGCTTGTCAAACGAGCAGTACTTC. Its protein is CASSLSNEQYF. The variable domain in full, with the rest retrieved from reference TRBV5-5 and TRBJ2-7, is DAGVTQSPTHLIKTRGQQVTLRCSPISGHKSVSWYQQVLGQGPQFIFQYYEKEERGRGNFPDRFSARQFPNYSSELNVNALLLGDSALYLCASSLSNEQYFGPGTRLTVT.

The rearrangement links TRBV29-1 to TRBJ1-2; D unresolved. Germline lookup yields CDR1 SQVTM and CDR2 ANQGSEA. CDR3 length equals 11 residues. The V gene lost 3 bases and the J gene lost 7 bases, with 9 bases spanning the gap. CDR3 sequence reads: CSVDPGFGYTF. In nucleotides, the CDR3 is TGCAGCGTTGACCCGGGGTTTGGCTACACCTTC. Full variable domain (rest looked up from reference TRBV29-1 and TRBJ1-2): SAVISQKPSRDICQRGTSLTIQCQVDSQVTMMFWYRQQPGQSLTLIATANQGSEATYESGFVIDKFPISRPNLTFSTLTVSNMSPEDSSIYLCSVDPGFGYTFGSGTRLTVV.

J is TRBJ2-3 and V is TRBV28, with 10 bases aligning to TRBD1. The CDR3 contains 16 residues. Germline V gene data show CDR1 as MDHEN and CDR2 as SYDVKM. The V and J ends lost 2 bases and 2 bases, in that order; junction bases with no gene match: 4. This chain's CDR3 is CASSLPGQGNTDTQYF. The CDR3 nucleotides read TGTGCCAGCAGTTTACCGGGACAGGGGAACACAGATACGCAGTATTTT. The full variable domain, rest sourced from reference TRBV28 and TRBJ2-3, is DVKVTQSSRYLVKRTGEKVFLECVQDMDHENMFWYRQDPGLGLRLIYFSYDVKMKEKGDIPEGYSVSREKKERFSLILESASTNQTSMYLCASSLPGQGNTDTQYFGPGTRLTVL.

V usage is TRBV27 and J usage is TRBJ2-7; 7 bases map to TRBD1. CDR1 is MNHEY and CDR2 is SMNVEV in the germline V gene (reference sequence). The CDR3 loop spans 14 amino acids. The J segment lost 3 bases and the V segment lost 2 bases, leaving 4 bases of the junction unmatched. CDR3 bases: TGTGCCAGCAGTTTAGCCCGACAGGGCTACGAGCAGTACTTC. Protein sequence: CASSLARQGYEQYF.

The chain has TRBV7-9 and TRBJ1-1; D perhaps matches TRBD1 (5 bases). This CDR3 comprises 13 residues. CDR1 SEHNR and CDR2 FQNEAQ come from the germline V gene (reference sequence). Deletions cut 1 base from V and 6 bases from J, with 9 bases between. This CDR3 reads CASSLGGTPEAFF. The DNA of the CDR3 is TGTGCCAGCAGCTTAGGCGGGACCCCTGAAGCTTTCTTT.

This clone was seen once. V gene TRBV4-2 combines with J gene TRBJ2-2, with TRBD2 identical over 10 bases. The germline V gene encodes CDR1 LGHNA and CDR2 YNFKEQ. The CDR3 totals 16 residues. V was clipped by 0 bases and J by 6 bases; unmatched bases: 4. The CDR3, as DNA: TGTGCCAGCAGCCAAGATGGGACTAGCGAGGCCGGGGAGCTGTTTTTT. This translates into CASSQDGTSEAGELFF.

The chain carries TRBV6-1 and TRBJ2-5; a possible D gene is TRBD1 (6 bases). Germline CDR1 MNHNS, CDR2 SASEGT. This CDR3 has 16 residues. Trimming removed 2 bases from V and 1 base from J, with 14 bases in between. The CDR3 DNA sequence: TGTGCCAGCAGTGAACGATGGGGGACATTCCAAGAGACCCAGTACTTC. Its translation is CASSERWGTFQETQYF.

The chain uses TRBV7-6 and TRBJ2-2; D is uncertain. Trimming removed 5 bases at V and 2 bases at J, with 3 bases between. Per germline, CDR1 SGHVS and CDR2 FNYEAQ. The CDR3 is 12 amino acids. CDR3 coding DNA: TGTGCCAGCAGCCTAAACACCGGGGAGCTGTTTTTT. This encodes CASSLNTGELFF.

This chain links TRBV7-9 with TRBJ2-7; D not certain. This CDR3 is 14 amino acids long. Deletions cut 6 bases from V and 0 bases from J, with 12 bases between. From germline, CDR1 is SEHNR and CDR2 FQNEAQ (reference sequence). The CDR3 protein is CASRNSPTSYEQYF. The CDR3 DNA reads TGTGCCAGCAGGAACAGCCCGACCTCCTACGAGCAGTACTTC.

This chain uses TRBV9 with TRBJ1-1, with D maybe TRBD1 (5 bases). The CDR3 is 13 residues long. Germline values: CDR1 SGDLS, CDR2 YYNGEE. Trimming shortened V by 0 bases and J by 6 bases, and 9 bases separated the two germline ends. Here the CDR3 reads CASSVDGGPEAFF. CDR3 nucleotides: TGTGCCAGCAGCGTAGACGGGGGACCTGAAGCTTTCTTT.

This chain joins TRBV7-8 and TRBJ1-1, with D tentatively TRBD1 (6 bases). Germline loops: CDR1 SGHVS, CDR2 FQNEAQ. Trimming took 1 base from V and 10 from J, leaving 22 bases between them. The CDR3 is 16 residues long. The CDR3 nucleotides read TGTGCCAGCAGCTTAGATTCATCGTTTTTTGAAGGGGGAGCTTTCTTT. This encodes CASSLDSSFFEGGAFF.

The chain joins TRBV9 to TRBJ1-1, with no clear D. V was shortened by 1 base and J by 6 bases, with 10 bases between the two germline ends. Germline CDR1 reads SGDLS; CDR2 reads YYNGEE. The CDR3 covers 13 residues. The CDR3 DNA sequence: TGTGCCAGCAGCGTAAATTTAGTCGCTGAAGCTTTCTTT. Translated: CASSVNLVAEAFF.

The chain is built from TRBV28 and TRBJ1-5; a possible D gene is TRBD1 (5 bases). Germline CDR1 is MDHEN and CDR2 is SYDVKM. The CDR3 is made up of 14 amino acids. Trimming shortened V by 3 bases and J by 2 bases, and 8 bases separated the two germline ends. CDR3 residues: CASSFLGGNQPQHF. The CDR3 region has the DNA TGTGCCAGCAGTTTTTTAGGGGGCAATCAGCCCCAGCATTTT.